This T cell receptor (beta chain) was sequenced in a study of response to subunit inactivated influenza vaccine. Study outcomes and limitations: Each seasonal influenza vaccination, the authors suggested, recruits few new T cells.

CDR1 and CDR2 from the germline V gene are MNHEY and SVGAGI. The CDR3 length is 14 residues. The V and J ends lost 4 bases and 9 bases respectively, with 13 bases between them. Comment on this clonotype: Its specificity is not known.

TCRdb passed the RT-PCR reads through MiXCR, listing each CDR3 protein once. This sample has some 640,000 distinct CDR3 sequences, with around 13% found just once. The specimen comprised PBMCs from blood, sampled roughly 2 weeks before vaccination. The TCR originated in a man over 45 who received an inactivated influenza vaccine. V and J are TRBV6-5 and TRBJ1-6; D not resolved. As DNA, the CDR3 is TGTGCCAGCAGTTCGGACGGTTATCTTTCACCCCTCCACTTT. Its translation: CASSSDGYLSPLHF.